This passage covers 21 T cell receptor beta chains from one sample sequenced in a study of blood T cell repertoires in COVID-19. The protocol was immunoSEQ multiplex PCR, while the TCRdb copy is restricted to in-frame clones and leaves out a portion. The sample records roughly 380,000 clones, 70% to 90% being singletons. Material: PBMCs or T cells enriched from blood (not recorded which). The receptors derive from a young man who had recovered from COVID-19.

This chain joins TRBV6-2 or TRBV6-3 and TRBJ2-7, with D possibly being TRBD1 (6 bases). V was shortened by 0 bases and J by 0 bases, with 12 bases between the two germline ends. The CDR3 totals 16 residues. CDR1 is MNHEY, CDR2 SVGEGT, per germline. The CDR3 region is CASSYSKDRSSYEQYF. CDR3 coding DNA: TGTGCCAGCAGTTACTCGAAAGACAGGAGCTCCTACGAGCAGTACTTC.

The chain links TRBV3-1 (or the pseudogene TRBV3-2) to TRBJ1-3; D is ambiguous. The CDR3 covers 14 residues. Trimming stripped 5 bases from V and 4 bases from J, with 12 bases between. Germline values: CDR1 LGHDT, CDR2 YNNKEL (reference sequence). The CDR3: CASSFRTGGNTIYF. As DNA, the CDR3 is TGTGCCAGCAGCTTCCGGACGGGGGGAAACACCATATATTTT.

J is TRBJ1-3 and V is TRBV3-1 (or the pseudogene TRBV3-2); weak D call: TRBD1 (6 bases). The CDR3 contains 14 residues. The germline V and J ends were trimmed by 4 bases and 4 bases, with 11 bases remaining between them. Germline loops: CDR1 LGHDT, CDR2 YNNKEL (reference sequence). CDR3 sequence reads: CASSLGQGGNTIYF. The CDR3 DNA reads as TGTGCCAGCAGCCTTGGGCAGGGGGGAAACACCATATATTTT.

This clone turned up a few times. The genes are TRBV4-1 and TRBJ1-2; D gene unclear. CDR1 and CDR2 from the germline V gene are MGHRA and YSYEKL. The CDR3 has 14 amino acids. V shed 0 bases and J shed 0 bases, with 5 bases lying between them. CDR3 nucleotides: TGCGCCAGCAGCCAAGATGCAGCTAACTATGGCTACACCTTC. Translated, it gives CASSQDAANYGYTF.

The J gene is TRBJ1-3, the V gene TRBV3-1 (or the pseudogene TRBV3-2), with D perhaps matching TRBD1 (5 bases). Per the germline V gene, CDR1 is LGHDT and CDR2 is YNNKEL (reference sequence). V lost 3 bases to trimming and J lost 0 bases, with 12 bases between them. This CDR3 has 16 amino acids. DNA for the CDR3: TGTGCCAGCAGCCATGGGACTTTTGGCTCTGGAAACACCATATATTTT. Translation: CASSHGTFGSGNTIYF.

This CDR3 is CASSLDPGTEAFF. The CDR3 DNA is TGTGCCAGCAGTCTGGACCCAGGGACTGAAGCTTTCTTT. The chain links TRBV6-5 to TRBJ1-1; weak D call: TRBD1 (5 bases). V lost 5 bases and J 5 bases, leaving 12 bases between the germline ends. Germline CDR1 and CDR2: MNHEY and SVGAGI. CDR3 length: 13 amino acids.

This chain joins TRBV5-4 and TRBJ2-2, with 12 bases aligning to TRBD2. The V and J ends lost 0 bases and 3 bases, in that order; junction bases with no gene match: 3. The CDR3 has 17 residues. Per the germline V gene, CDR1 is SGHNT and CDR2 is YYREEE (reference sequence). CDR3 sequence reads: CASSLARLAGDTGELFF. DNA for the CDR3: TGTGCCAGCAGCTTGGCAAGACTAGCGGGGGACACCGGGGAGCTGTTTTTT.

The chain combines TRBV6-2 or TRBV6-3 with TRBJ2-5; no clear D. Germline values: CDR1 MNHEY, CDR2 SVGEGT. This CDR3 region has 12 residues. Trimming stripped 0 bases from V and 4 bases from J, with 3 bases between. The CDR3 nucleotides are TGTGCCAGCAGTTACTCCGTAGAGACCCAGTACTTC. It yields the protein CASSYSVETQYF.

A few counts support this clone. The chain employs TRBV5-1 and TRBJ1-2; 7 bases are shared with TRBD1. V lost 4 bases and J lost 0; bases outside the gene matches: 3. Germline V gene sequence: CDR1 SGHRS, CDR2 YFSETQ. The CDR3 has 14 residues. CDR3 in amino acids: CASSGGQANYGYTF. The CDR3 DNA reads TGCGCCAGCAGCGGAGGACAGGCTAACTATGGCTACACCTTC.

This sequence joins TRBV7-9 and TRBJ1-2; D might be TRBD1 (6 bases). CDR1 and CDR2 from the germline V gene are SEHNR and FQNEAQ (reference sequence). Trimming shortened V by 6 bases and J by 3 bases, and 17 bases separated the two germline ends. The CDR3 has 15 amino acids. The CDR3 DNA follows: TGTGCCAGCAGGCCGCGGCAGGGGCAGGACTATGGCTACACCTTC. This gives the protein CASRPRQGQDYGYTF.

The chain joins TRBV10-1 to TRBJ2-1, with D perhaps TRBD2 (5 bases). The CDR3 is 14 residues long. Germline V gene lookup returns CDR1 WNHNN and CDR2 SYGVQD (reference sequence). V was shortened by 0 bases and J by 9 bases, with 12 bases between the two germline ends. The CDR3 DNA is TGCGCCAGCAGTGAGTCGGGGTTGAGGGCTGAGCAGTTCTTC. As protein: CASSESGLRAEQFF.

The chain employs TRBV10-3 and TRBJ2-7; the D gene is possibly TRBD1 (6 bases). Trimming stripped 4 bases from V and 3 bases from J, with 10 bases between. Germline V gene lookup returns CDR1 ENHRY and CDR2 SYGVKD. This CDR3 is 13 amino acids long. CDR3 DNA sequence: TGTGCCATCAGTGTAGACAGGTACTACGAGCAGTACTTC. Translating gives CAISVDRYYEQYF.

This clone has more than one count but fewer than ten. The CDR3 DNA is TGCAGCATTAGAGCTAACTATGGCTACACCTTC. Translated: CSIRANYGYTF. The chain recombines TRBV20-1 with TRBJ1-2; D is uncertain. Germline assignment: CDR1 DFQATT and CDR2 SNEGSKA (reference sequence). There are 11 residues in the CDR3.

The V call is TRBV5-1, the J call TRBJ1-1; no clear D. Germline lookup yields CDR1 SGHRS and CDR2 YFSETQ. This CDR3 spans 14 amino acids. The V end lost 0 bases, the J end lost 3 bases, and 9 bases lay between the germline ends. The CDR3 is CASSLDLVYTEAFF. CDR3 coding DNA: TGCGCCAGCAGCTTGGACTTGGTGTACACTGAAGCTTTCTTT.

The chain combines TRBV7-6 with TRBJ1-1; D perhaps matches TRBD1 (6 bases). The CDR3 contains 14 residues. Germline V gives CDR1 SGHVS, CDR2 FNYEAQ. V was shortened by 3 bases and J by 2 bases, with 10 bases between the two germline ends. The DNA for the CDR3 is TGTGCCAGCAGCTTGACAGGCCCCAACACTGAAGCTTTCTTT. It yields the protein CASSLTGPNTEAFF.

The count of this clone is one. The V call is TRBV15, the J call TRBJ1-2; no firm D call. There are 16 residues in the CDR3. Germline CDR1 LNHNV, CDR2 YYDKDF (reference sequence). V lost 3 bases to trimming and J lost 8 bases, with 22 bases between them. The CDR3 bases are TGTGCCACCAGCAGTATTTCCCAGTTGAACGTCAACGGCTACACCTTC. Residues: CATSSISQLNVNGYTF.

This CDR3 reads CASSLGAGPRNTEAFF. For the CDR3, the DNA is TGCGCCAGCAGCTTGGGTGCAGGGCCGCGGAACACTGAAGCTTTCTTT. V usage is TRBV5-1 and J usage is TRBJ1-1, with a weak D call TRBD1 (5 bases). In germline, CDR1 is SGHRS, CDR2 YFSETQ. V lost 0 bases and J lost 1, with 13 bases in between. The CDR3 loop spans 16 amino acids.

The chain recombines TRBV9 with TRBJ1-4; D is unresolved. Trimming shortened V by 0 bases and J by 7 bases, and 10 bases separated the two germline ends. CDR1 and CDR2 (germline): SGDLS, YYNGEE. The CDR3 is 14 amino acids. The CDR3 DNA reads TGTGCCAGCAGCGTAGGGGCCGGTGGTGAAAAACTGTTTTTT. Translation: CASSVGAGGEKLFF.

V gene TRBV6-2 or TRBV6-3 combines with J gene TRBJ2-7, with D unresolved. The V end was cut by 4 bases, the J end by 0 bases, with 7 bases between. This CDR3 is 13 amino acids long. Germline loops: CDR1 MNHEY, CDR2 SVGEGT. CDR3 sequence: CASSWASSYEQYF. The CDR3 region has the DNA TGTGCCAGCAGTTGGGCCAGCTCCTACGAGCAGTACTTC.

This clone turned up a few times. The V call is TRBV18, the J call TRBJ2-2; TRBD2 might be the D (5 bases). The CDR3 contains 14 residues. V shed 1 base and J shed 8 bases, with 11 bases lying between them. Looked up from germline, CDR1 is KGHSH and CDR2 is LQKENI. CDR3 in DNA: TGTGCCAGCTCACCACGAGGAGGCGCGGGGGAGCTGTTTTTT. Its protein is CASSPRGGAGELFF.

The rearrangement uses TRBV10-3 and TRBJ2-1, with 9 bases that match TRBD2. The CDR3 spans 14 residues. V lost 6 bases and J lost 4; bases outside the gene matches: 4. Germline loops: CDR1 ENHRY, CDR2 SYGVKD. CDR3 sequence: CAIRSGGLYNEQFF. CDR3 nucleotide sequence: TGTGCCATCAGGAGCGGGGGGCTGTACAATGAGCAGTTCTTC.